This T cell receptor (beta chain) is drawn from a study of blood T cell repertoires in COVID-19. Clones were sequenced by immunoSEQ multiplex PCR, and TCRdb holds only the in-frame ones, with some missing. The sample contains more than 200,000 clones, approximately 86% of which appear only once. The receptor was derived from a woman aged 45 to 65 with COVID-19, enrolled during active disease. Sequenced: peripheral blood.

As DNA, the CDR3 is TGTGCCAGCAGCCTACAGCTGAATTCACCCCTCCACTTT. Encoded protein: CASSLQLNSPLHF. This chain connects TRBV13 to TRBJ1-6; D uncertain. This CDR3 contains 13 residues. Germline V gene lookup returns CDR1 PRHDT and CDR2 FYEKMQ (reference sequence). V was shortened by 5 bases and J by 7 bases, with 9 bases between the two germline ends.